The TCR beta chain described here comes from a study of regulatory T cells in long-lasting Graves disease. Study summary: Under 3 months of antithyroid drugs had been taken by newly diagnosed Graves' patients. Notes on the study in general: Fewer public clonotypes were shared by new patients (approximately 1,000) than by persistent patients (roughly 2,600).

This clonotype was picked up many times. Antigen: not known. Specified time point: newly diagnosed GD, antithyroid drugs for less than 3 months. There was RNA extracted from PBMCs, and the TCR library was made from it. HTBI primers from iRepertoire and Arm-PCR of CDR3 regions yielded the TCR beta libraries. TCRdb reprocessed the multiplex PCR reads with MiXCR, giving one entry per CDR3 protein. Counted here are some 320,000 distinct CDR3 sequences, 18% occurring once; the ten biggest clones make up around 36%. CDR3 length: 15 residues. V lost 2 bases, J lost 9 bases, and 8 bases stayed unmatched. Germline V gene sequence: CDR1 SGDLS, CDR2 YYNGEE.

The TCR was taken from a female donor with Graves disease. The gene calls are TRBV9 and TRBJ2-1; 10 bases align to TRBD1. Sequenced here: peripheral blood mononuclear cells (PBMCs), sampled at new diagnosis, from a patient treated with antithyroid drugs. CDR3 region: CASSVTGQGVGEQFF. The DNA for the CDR3 is TGTGCCAGCAGCGTGACAGGACAGGGGGTTGGTGAGCAGTTCTTC.